Listed below are T cell receptor beta chains from one sample, sequenced in a study of shared clonotypes between healthy human individuals. The method was immunoSEQ multiplex PCR; TCRdb's version includes in-frame clones alone and lacks a portion of them. The sample carries roughly 2,000,000 clones, over 85% recorded once. Sequencing input: naive CD8+ T cells from PBMCs. The receptors shown here come from a man younger than 35 in good health. Some clones in this sample may be carry-over from other donors' samples. Both conserved end residues are part of each CDR3. D genes are given only for firm matches.

TRBV19	TRBJ2-2	.	CASSILGGAAGELFF	TGTGCCAGTAGTATCCTGGGGGGAGCGGCCGGGGAGCTGTTTTTT
TRBV19	TRBJ1-4	TRBD1	CASSIRDRGGEKLFF	TGTGCCAGTAGTATTCGGGACAGGGGTGGTGAAAAACTGTTTTTT
TRBV6-5	TRBJ2-1	.	CASRGNEQFF	TGTGCCAGCAGGGGGAATGAGCAGTTCTTC
TRBV5-3	TRBJ1-6	.	CARSWSISGLGDSRDNSPLHF	TGTGCCAGAAGCTGGAGTATTTCTGGACTAGGGGACTCGAGGGATAATTCACCCCTCCACTTT
TRBV6-1	TRBJ2-7	.	CASRWSINYEQYF	TGTGCCAGCAGATGGTCCATCAACTACGAGCAGTACTTC
TRBV2	TRBJ2-1	.	CASTWTGAPSGKGGNEQFF	TGTGCCAGCACCTGGACAGGGGCGCCTAGCGGGAAAGGGGGCAATGAGCAGTTCTTC
TRBV11-2	TRBJ2-1	.	CASSPSKHNEQFF	TGTGCCAGCAGCCCCTCCAAACACAATGAGCAGTTCTTC
TRBV28	TRBJ1-2	TRBD1	CASSLDRGNGYTF	TGTGCCAGCAGTTTAGACAGGGGGAATGGCTACACCTTC
TRBV6-4	TRBJ2-1	.	CASSDTGNSYNEQFF	TGTGCCAGCAGTGACACAGGCAACTCCTACAATGAGCAGTTCTTC
TRBV15	TRBJ2-7	TRBD1	CATSRAAGGLEQYF	TGTGCCACCAGCAGAGCGGCAGGGGGCCTCGAGCAGTACTTC